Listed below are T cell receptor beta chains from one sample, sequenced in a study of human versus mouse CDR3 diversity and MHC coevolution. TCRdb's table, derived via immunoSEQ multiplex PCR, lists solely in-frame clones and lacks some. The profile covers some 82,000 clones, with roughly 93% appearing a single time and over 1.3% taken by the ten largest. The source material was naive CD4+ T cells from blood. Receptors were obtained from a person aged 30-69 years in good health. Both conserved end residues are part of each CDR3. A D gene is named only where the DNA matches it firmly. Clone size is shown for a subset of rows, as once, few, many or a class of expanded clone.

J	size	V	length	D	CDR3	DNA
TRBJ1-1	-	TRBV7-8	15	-	CASSLASGGPSEAFF	TGTGCCAGCAGCTTAGCGTCCGGGGGGCCGAGTGAAGCTTTCTTT
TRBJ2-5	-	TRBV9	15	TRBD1	CASSVANRGQETQYF	TGTGCCAGCAGCGTGGCCAACAGGGGACAAGAGACCCAGTACTTC
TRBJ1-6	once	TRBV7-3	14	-	CASSSYRDNSPLHF	TGTGCCAGCAGCTCCTACAGGGATAATTCACCCCTCCACTTT
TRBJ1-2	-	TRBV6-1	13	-	CASSEPRRGGYTF	TGTGCCAGCAGTGAACCCCGCCGTGGCGGCTACACCTTC
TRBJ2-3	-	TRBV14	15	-	CASSQDPPGKGTQYF	TGTGCCAGCAGCCAAGACCCTCCGGGAAAGGGTACGCAGTATTTT
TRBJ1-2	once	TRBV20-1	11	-	CSARRGGGYTF	TGCAGTGCGCGCCGGGGGGGTGGCTACACCTTC
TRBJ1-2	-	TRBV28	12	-	CASRTGSRGYTF	TGTGCCAGCAGAACGGGAAGCAGGGGCTACACCTTC
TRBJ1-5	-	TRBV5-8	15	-	CASSIGTGAGQPQHF	TGTGCCAGCAGCATAGGGACGGGCGCGGGACAGCCCCAGCATTTT
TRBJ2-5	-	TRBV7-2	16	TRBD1	CASSPPTGAEGRTQYF	TGTGCCAGCAGTCCCCCGACAGGGGCCGAAGGACGGACCCAGTACTTC
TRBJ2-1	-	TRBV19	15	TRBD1	CASSIVGTGGHEQFF	TGTGCCAGTAGTATAGTCGGGACAGGGGGTCATGAGCAGTTCTTC
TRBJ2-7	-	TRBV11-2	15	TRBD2	CASSSGTSGSYEQYF	TGTGCCAGCAGCTCGGGGACTAGCGGTTCCTACGAGCAGTACTTC
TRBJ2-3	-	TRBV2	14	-	CASNPGLSTDTQYF	TGTGCCAGCAACCCGGGACTGAGCACAGATACGCAGTATTTT
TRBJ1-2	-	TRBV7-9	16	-	CASSLVLSTINYGYTF	TGTGCCAGCAGCTTAGTCCTGTCTACTATCAACTATGGCTACACCTTC
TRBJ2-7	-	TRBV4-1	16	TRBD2	CASSQDQAGGLSEQYF	TGCGCCAGCAGCCAAGATCAAGCGGGGGGCCTCTCCGAGCAGTACTTC
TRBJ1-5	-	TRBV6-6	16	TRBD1	CASTLREGAGNQPQHF	TGTGCCAGCACTTTACGAGAGGGGGCAGGTAATCAGCCCCAGCATTTT
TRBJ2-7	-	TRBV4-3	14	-	CASSQEGRGYEQYF	TGCGCCAGCAGCCAAGAAGGCAGGGGCTACGAGCAGTACTTC
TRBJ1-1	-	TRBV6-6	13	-	CASSYQAGLEAFF	TGTGCCAGCAGTTACCAAGCCGGACTTGAAGCTTTCTTT
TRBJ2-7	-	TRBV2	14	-	CASSEVGFNSEQYF	TGTGCCAGCAGTGAAGTCGGGTTCAATTCCGAGCAGTACTTC
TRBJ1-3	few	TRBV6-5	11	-	CASRSGNTIYF	TGTGCCAGCCGCTCTGGAAACACCATATATTTT
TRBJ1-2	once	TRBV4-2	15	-	CASSQDLGQRSGYTF	TGTGCCAGCAGCCAAGATCTAGGACAAAGGAGCGGCTACACCTTC
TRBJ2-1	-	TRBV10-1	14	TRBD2	CASSEETSGWEQFF	TGCGCCAGCAGTGAGGAGACTAGCGGATGGGAGCAGTTCTTC
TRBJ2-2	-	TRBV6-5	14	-	CASRQGVNTGELFF	TGTGCCAGCAGACAGGGAGTGAACACCGGGGAGCTGTTTTTT
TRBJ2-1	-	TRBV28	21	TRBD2	CASMTWGAGGPAEGADNEQFF	TGTGCCAGCATGACCTGGGGGGCGGGAGGGCCGGCGGAGGGTGCCGACAATGAGCAGTTCTTC
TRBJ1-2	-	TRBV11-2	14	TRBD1	CASSPGTGGLGYTF	TGTGCCAGCAGCCCTGGGACAGGGGGGTTAGGCTACACCTTC
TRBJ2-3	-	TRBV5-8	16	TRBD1	CASSLGDRESTDTQYF	TGTGCCAGCAGCTTGGGGGACAGGGAAAGCACAGATACGCAGTATTTT
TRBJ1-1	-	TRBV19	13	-	CASSISGYTEAFF	TGTGCCAGTAGTATTTCGGGGTACACTGAAGCTTTCTTT
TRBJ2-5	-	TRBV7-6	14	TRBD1	CASSLATGVETQYF	TGTGCCAGCAGCTTAGCGACAGGGGTAGAGACCCAGTACTTC
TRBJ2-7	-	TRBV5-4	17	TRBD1	CASSLEVSGTVVREQYF	TGTGCCAGCAGCTTGGAGGTATCCGGGACAGTTGTTCGGGAGCAGTACTTC
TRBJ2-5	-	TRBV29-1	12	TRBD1	CSVEDRSETQYF	TGCAGCGTTGAGGACAGGAGCGAGACCCAGTACTTC
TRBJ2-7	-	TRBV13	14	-	CASSAKGVNYEQYF	TGTGCCAGCAGCGCTAAGGGGGTAAACTACGAGCAGTACTTC
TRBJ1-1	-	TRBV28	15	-	CASSLWGGQNTEAFF	TGTGCCAGCAGTTTGTGGGGAGGGCAGAACACTGAAGCTTTCTTT
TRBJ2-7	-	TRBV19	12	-	CASSMRASEQYF	TGTGCCAGTAGTATGAGGGCAAGCGAGCAGTACTTC